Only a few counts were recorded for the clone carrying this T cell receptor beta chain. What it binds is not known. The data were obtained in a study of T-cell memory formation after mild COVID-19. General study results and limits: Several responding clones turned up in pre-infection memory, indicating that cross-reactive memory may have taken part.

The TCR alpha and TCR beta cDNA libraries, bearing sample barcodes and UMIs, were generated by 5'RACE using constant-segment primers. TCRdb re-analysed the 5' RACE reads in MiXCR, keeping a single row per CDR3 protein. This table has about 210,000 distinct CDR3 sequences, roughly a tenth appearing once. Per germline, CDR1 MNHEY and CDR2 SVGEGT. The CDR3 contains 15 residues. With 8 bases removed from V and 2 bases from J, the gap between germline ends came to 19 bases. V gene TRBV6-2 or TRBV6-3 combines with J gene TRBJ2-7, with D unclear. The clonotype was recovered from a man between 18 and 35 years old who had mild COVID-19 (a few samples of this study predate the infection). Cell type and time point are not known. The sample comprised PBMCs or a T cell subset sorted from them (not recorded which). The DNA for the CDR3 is TGTGCCAGCTGGTCAGCTAAGGACCGTACCTACGAGCAGTACGTC. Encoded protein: CASWSAKDRTYEQYV.